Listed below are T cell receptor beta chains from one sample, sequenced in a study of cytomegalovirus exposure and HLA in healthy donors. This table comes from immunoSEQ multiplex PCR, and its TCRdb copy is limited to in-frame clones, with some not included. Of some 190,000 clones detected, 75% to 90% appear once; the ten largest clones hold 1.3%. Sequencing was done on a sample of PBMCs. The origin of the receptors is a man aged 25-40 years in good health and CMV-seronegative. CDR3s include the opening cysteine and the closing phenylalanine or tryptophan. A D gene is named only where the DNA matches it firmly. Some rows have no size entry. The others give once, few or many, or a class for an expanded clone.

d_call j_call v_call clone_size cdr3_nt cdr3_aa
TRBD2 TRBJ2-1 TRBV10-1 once TGCGCCAGCAGTTTCCTAGCGGGGGGAGATGAGCAGTTCTTC CASSFLAGGDEQFF
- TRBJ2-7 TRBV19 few TGTGCCAGTAGCCCAGGGGCCGCAGGGTCCTACGAGCAGTACTTC CASSPGAAGSYEQYF
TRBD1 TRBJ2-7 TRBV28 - TGTGCCAGCAAAGGTTTGGGGACAGGACTCTCCTACGAGCAGTACTTC CASKGLGTGLSYEQYF
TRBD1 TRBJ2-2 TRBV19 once TGTGCCAGTAAAGGACAGGGAGACACCGGGGAGCTGTTTTTT CASKGQGDTGELFF
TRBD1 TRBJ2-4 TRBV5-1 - TGCGCCAGCAGTACGACAGGGGTGGGCAAAAACAGTCAGTACTTC CASSTTGVGKNSQYF
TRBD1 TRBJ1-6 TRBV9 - TGTGCCAGCAGCGTAGATTGGGACAGTAATTCACCCCTCCACTTT CASSVDWDSNSPLHF
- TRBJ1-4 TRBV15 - TGTGCCACCAGCAGCAGGGTGGAGAAGGAAAAACTGTTTTTT CATSSRVEKEKLFF
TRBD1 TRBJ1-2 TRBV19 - TGTGCCAGTAGTACCCGACAGGGAGCTGGCTACACCTTC CASSTRQGAGYTF
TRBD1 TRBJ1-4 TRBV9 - TGTGCCAGCAGCAGTTACGGGACAGGGGATGAAAAACTGTTTTTT CASSSYGTGDEKLFF
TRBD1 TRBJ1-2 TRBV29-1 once TGCAGCGTCGGGACAGGGGGCGGCTATGGCTACACCTTC CSVGTGGGYGYTF
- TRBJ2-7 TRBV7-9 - TGTGCCAGCAGCTTCGGACACTTTCCCCCCTACGAGCAGTACTTC CASSFGHFPPYEQYF
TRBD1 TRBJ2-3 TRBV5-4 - TGTGCCAGCAGCATCGGACAGGACACAGATACGCAGTATTTT CASSIGQDTDTQYF
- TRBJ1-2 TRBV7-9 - TGTGCCAGCAGCTCAGGACAGCTTTTCTATGGCTACACCTTC CASSSGQLFYGYTF
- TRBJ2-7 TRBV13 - TGTGCCAGCAGCTTAGAGGGGGTTTACGAGCAGTACTTC CASSLEGVYEQYF
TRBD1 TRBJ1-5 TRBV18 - TGTGCCAGCTCAGAGACAGGGAACCAGCCCCAGCATTTT CASSETGNQPQHF
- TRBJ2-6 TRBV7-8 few TGTGCCAGCAGCTTAAGGAGGTCAGGGGGGATATCTGGGGCCAACGTCCTGACTTTC CASSLRRSGGISGANVLTF
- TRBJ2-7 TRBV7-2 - TGTGCCAGCAGCCTGCAACAAACGGCAGCGGGTGTCGAGCAGTACTTC CASSLQQTAAGVEQYF
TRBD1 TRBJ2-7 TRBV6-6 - TGTGCCGCAGGAACCGGGACAGGGTCCTACGAGCAGTACTTC CAAGTGTGSYEQYF
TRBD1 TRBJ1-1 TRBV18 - TGTGCCAGCTCACCACCTATCGTTACAGGGGGTAGAGAAGCTTTCTTT CASSPPIVTGGREAFF
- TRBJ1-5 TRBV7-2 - TGTGCCAGCAGCTCCGGAACCAGACGGGATCAGCCCCAGCATTTT CASSSGTRRDQPQHF
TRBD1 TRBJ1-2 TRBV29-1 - TGCAGCGTTACCCCGGACAGGGATGGATTCTATGGCTACACCTTC CSVTPDRDGFYGYTF
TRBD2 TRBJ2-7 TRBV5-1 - TGCGCCAGCAGCCAGACTAGCGCTACCTACGAGCAGTACTTC CASSQTSATYEQYF
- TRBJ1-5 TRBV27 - TGTGCCAGCAGTTTGGGGGGATACGGTCAGCCCCAGCATTTT CASSLGGYGQPQHF
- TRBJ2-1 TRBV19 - TGTGCCAGTAGTCTCGGTACAGGCTATGAGCAGTTCTTC CASSLGTGYEQFF
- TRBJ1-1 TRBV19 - TGTGCCAGTAGTTCAACTGAAGCTTTCTTT CASSSTEAFF
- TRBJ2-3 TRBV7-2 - TGTGCCAGCAGCTTAGGGGCAGACACAGATACGCAGTATTTT CASSLGADTDTQYF
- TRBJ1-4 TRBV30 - TGTGCCTGGAGTGTGCCAGGTGAAAAACTGTTTTTT CAWSVPGEKLFF
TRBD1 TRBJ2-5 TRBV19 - TGTGCCACCCGGGGACAGGGGGCTTTTGAGACCCAGTACTTC CATRGQGAFETQYF
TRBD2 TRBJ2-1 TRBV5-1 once TGCGCCAGCAGGTCAGAAGCGGGAGTACACAATGAGCAGTTCTTC CASRSEAGVHNEQFF
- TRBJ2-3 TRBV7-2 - TGTGCCAGCAGGGTAGCGCCTGATACGCAGTATTTT CASRVAPDTQYF
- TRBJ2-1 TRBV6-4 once TGTGCCAGCAGTGACCCGAGCAGGGAAATCAATGAGCAGTTCTTC CASSDPSREINEQFF
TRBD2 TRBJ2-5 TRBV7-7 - TGTGCTAGCAGCTTTCTAGCGGGAGGGCCTGGGGAGACCCAGTACTTC CASSFLAGGPGETQYF
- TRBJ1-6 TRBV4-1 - TGCGCCAGCAGCCAAACGTTTTCGCCGGAGAATTCACCCCTCCACTTT CASSQTFSPENSPLHF
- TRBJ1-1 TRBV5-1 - TGCGCCAGCAGCTTGGTGTATCCGGGACTTAGGGGCGGGCCCACTGAAGCTTTCTTT CASSLVYPGLRGGPTEAFF
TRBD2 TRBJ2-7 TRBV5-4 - TGTGCCAGCAGCTCCGTAGCGGGAGAGGGGGGACTCGAGCAGTACTTC CASSSVAGEGGLEQYF
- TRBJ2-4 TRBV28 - TGTGCCAGCAGCCTCCCTGCCAAAAACATTCAGTACTTC CASSLPAKNIQYF
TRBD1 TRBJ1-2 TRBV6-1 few TGTGCCAGCAGTGAGAACAGGGGAGGCTATGGCTACACCTTC CASSENRGGYGYTF
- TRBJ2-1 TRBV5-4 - TGTGCCAGCAGCTTGTGGGGGGTCCTATACAATGAGCAGTTCTTC CASSLWGVLYNEQFF
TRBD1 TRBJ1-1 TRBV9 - TGTGCCAGCAGCGTAGGTTATGTGGGACAGGGTTACACTGAAGCTTTCTTT CASSVGYVGQGYTEAFF
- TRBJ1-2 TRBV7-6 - TGTGCCAGCAGTTCCGAGTCCCCCTTC CASSSESPF
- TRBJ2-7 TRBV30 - TGTGCCTGGGCCCCAATTACCTACGAGCAGTACTTC CAWAPITYEQYF
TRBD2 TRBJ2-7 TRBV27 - TGTGCCAGCAGGCCACCTCCAGGGGCTAGCGGGATATACGAGCAGTACTTC CASRPPPGASGIYEQYF
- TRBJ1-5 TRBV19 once TGTGCCAGTAGTATAGGTTATAGCAATCAGCCCCAGCATTTT CASSIGYSNQPQHF
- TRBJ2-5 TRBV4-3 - TGCGCCAGCAGCCCCAGCAGCGGCCTAAACGTAGGGACCCAGTACTTC CASSPSSGLNVGTQYF
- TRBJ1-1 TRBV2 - TGTGCCAGCAGGGAAGGACACCTGAACACTGAAGCTTTCTTT CASREGHLNTEAFF
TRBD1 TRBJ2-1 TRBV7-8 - TGTGCCAGCAGACACAGGGGGAGTTACAATGAGCAGTTCTTC CASRHRGSYNEQFF
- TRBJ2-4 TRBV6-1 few TGTGCCAGCAGTGCGGGGGCCAAAAACATTCAGTACTTC CASSAGAKNIQYF
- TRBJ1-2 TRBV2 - TGTGCCAGCACCCAGGGTCGGGCTAATAACTATGGCTACACCTTC CASTQGRANNYGYTF
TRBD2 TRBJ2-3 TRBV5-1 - TGCGCCAGCAGCTTGGGGCTAGCGGGGACCGATACGCAGTATTTT CASSLGLAGTDTQYF
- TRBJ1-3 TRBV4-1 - TGCGCCAGCAGCGAAAGGGGCTTTGGAAACACCATATATTTT CASSERGFGNTIYF